This T cell receptor (beta chain) was sequenced in a study of shared clonotypes between healthy human individuals. Study-wide results and limits: Four donors had roughly 5% of their naive CD4 clonotypes in common.

Of note for this clone: Its target is unknown.

The V end lost 0 bases, the J end lost 6 bases, and 11 bases lay between the germline ends. Germline CDR1 LGHNT, CDR2 FRNRAP. The CDR3 has 15 residues. Donors comprised only Caucasian adults living in Nashville, Tennessee. Libraries were prepared by immunoSEQ multiplex PCR; TCRdb keeps only in-frame clonotypes and omits some of them. The table records roughly 2 million clones, 90% to 95% of them present only once. Sequencing input: naive CD4+ T cells sorted from blood. As to subset: CD45RA+ positively selected. This sequence originates from a man between 18 and 29 years old in good health. This chain links TRBV12-5 with TRBJ2-2; D call uncertain. CDR3 DNA: TGTGCTAGTGGTTTGGTATCCGGACCCGCCGGGGAGCTGTTTTTT. Amino acid sequence: CASGLVSGPAGELFF.